The T cell receptor (beta chain) described here comes from a study of early T cells in non-severe SARS-CoV-2 infection. Study at large: With bulk RNA from unsorted whole blood as input, sequencing yielded unpaired chains. The study's findings and limits: The matching step, a VDJdb search, favored anti-spike CD8 responses and missed private and CD4 specificities.

Attachment of unique molecular identifiers to individual cDNA molecules was performed. Via MiXCR, TCRdb re-called the 5' RACE reads, giving one row per CDR3 protein. The sample records around 78,000 distinct CDR3 sequences, around 10% being singletons. Germline CDR1 is SNHLY and CDR2 is FYNNEI. This CDR3 spans 20 amino acids. With 4 bases clipped from V and 6 bases from J, the junction kept 20 bases outside the gene matches. This clonotype was detected many times. Its target is not known. This specimen consisted of whole blood, obtained at baseline. This TCR was recovered from an adult who was a healthcare worker with PCR-confirmed SARS-CoV-2 infection or an uninfected control (not recorded which). V gene TRBV2 combines with J gene TRBJ1-6; 8 bases map to TRBD1. The CDR3 loop is CASSAQGVARDRPLNSPLHF. CDR3 DNA: TGTGCCAGCAGTGCTCAGGGGGTCGCAAGGGACAGGCCCCTTAATTCACCCCTCCACTTT. Variable domain in full (rest from reference TRBV2 and TRBJ1-6): EPEVTQTPSHQVTQMGQEVILRCVPISNHLYFYWYRQILGQKVEFLVSFYNNEISEKSEIFDDQFSVERPDGSNFTLKIRSTKLEDSAMYFCASSAQGVARDRPLNSPLHFGNGTRLTVT.